This T cell receptor (beta chain) emerged from a study of sequential checkpoint blockade in melanoma. Only in-frame clones appear in the TCRdb table, and some are missing; sequencing was by immunoSEQ multiplex PCR. The data show approximately 12,000 clones, roughly two thirds seen once. Treatment here: randomized to nivolumab then ipilimumab (arm A) or the reverse (arm B). No patient had prior DNA-damaging chemotherapy. This CDR3 is 16 amino acids long. CDR1 is SGHDT and CDR2 is YYEEEE in the germline V gene. The junction had 4 bases not matched to a gene; V was cut back by 4 bases and J by 0 bases. This chain connects TRBV5-6 to TRBJ2-4; 10 nucleotides match TRBD2. The sequence was collected from a human donor with melanoma. The sequences come from CD8+ T cells sorted from blood (inferred from file names), collected from a patient given nivolumab and ipilimumab in sequence. The DNA of the CDR3 is TGTGCCAGCAGCCACGAGCGGGGGGGAGCCAAAAACATTCAGTACTTC. Protein sequence: CASSHERGGAKNIQYF. Looking up the rest from reference TRBV5-6 and TRBJ2-4 gives the full variable domain: DAGVTQSPTHLIKTRGQQVTLRCSPKSGHDTVSWYQQALGQGPQFIFQYYEEEERQRGNFPDRFSGHQFPNYSSELNVNALLLGDSALYLCASSHERGGAKNIQYFGAGTRLSVL.